This T cell receptor (beta chain) was recovered during a study of shared clonotypes between healthy human individuals. Across the whole study: Donors had three CD4 naive, three CD4 memory, two CD8 naive and one CD8 memory plate apiece.

A remark on this clone: Its antigen is currently unknown.

Germline V lookup: CDR1 SGHTA, CDR2 FQGNSA. This CDR3 contains 13 residues. V gave up 5 bases and J gave up 0 bases, with 7 bases separating them. The study, taken as a whole, reports: Only blood was sampled, and tissue TCR repertoires likely differ from blood ones. Donor clonotype sharing was expected to depend on sequencing depth.

The authors distributed each subset's genomic DNA evenly over several immunoSEQ plates. Libraries were prepared by immunoSEQ multiplex PCR; TCRdb keeps only in-frame clonotypes and omits some of them. The sample lists roughly 700,000 clones, under 80% occurring once. The sequencing input was memory CD4+ T cells sorted from blood. Subset meaning: CD45RA-negative fraction. The sequence derives from a woman aged 30 to 39 in good health. The chain joins TRBV7-2 to TRBJ1-1; tentative D call: TRBD1 (6 bases). This CDR3 is CASSRGMNTEAFF. The CDR3 nucleotides are TGTGCCAGCAGCAGGGGGATGAACACTGAAGCTTTCTTT.